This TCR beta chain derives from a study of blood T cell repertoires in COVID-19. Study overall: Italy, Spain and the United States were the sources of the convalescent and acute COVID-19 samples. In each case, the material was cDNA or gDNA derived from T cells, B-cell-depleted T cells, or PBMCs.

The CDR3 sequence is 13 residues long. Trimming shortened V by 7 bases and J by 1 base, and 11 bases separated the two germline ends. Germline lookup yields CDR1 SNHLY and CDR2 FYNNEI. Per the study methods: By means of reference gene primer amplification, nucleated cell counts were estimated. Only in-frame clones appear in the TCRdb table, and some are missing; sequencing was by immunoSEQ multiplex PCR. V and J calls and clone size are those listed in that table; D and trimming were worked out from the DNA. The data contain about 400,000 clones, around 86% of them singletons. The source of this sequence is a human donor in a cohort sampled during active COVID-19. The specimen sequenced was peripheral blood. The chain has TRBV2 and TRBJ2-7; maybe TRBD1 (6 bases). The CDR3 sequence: CASNTDSSYEQYF. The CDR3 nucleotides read TGTGCCAGCAATACGGACAGTTCCTACGAGCAGTACTTC.